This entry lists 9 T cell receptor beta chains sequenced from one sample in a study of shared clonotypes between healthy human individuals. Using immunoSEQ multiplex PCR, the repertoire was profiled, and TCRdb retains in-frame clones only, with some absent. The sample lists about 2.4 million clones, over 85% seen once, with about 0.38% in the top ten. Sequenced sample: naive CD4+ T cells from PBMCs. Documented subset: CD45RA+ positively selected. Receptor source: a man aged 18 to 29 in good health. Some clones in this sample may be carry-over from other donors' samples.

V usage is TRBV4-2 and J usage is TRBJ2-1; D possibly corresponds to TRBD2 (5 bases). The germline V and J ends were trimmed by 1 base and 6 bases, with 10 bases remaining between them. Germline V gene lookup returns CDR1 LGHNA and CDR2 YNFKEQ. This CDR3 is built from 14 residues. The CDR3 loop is CASSQVDYINEQFF. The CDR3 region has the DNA TGTGCCAGCAGCCAAGTAGACTATATCAATGAGCAGTTCTTC.

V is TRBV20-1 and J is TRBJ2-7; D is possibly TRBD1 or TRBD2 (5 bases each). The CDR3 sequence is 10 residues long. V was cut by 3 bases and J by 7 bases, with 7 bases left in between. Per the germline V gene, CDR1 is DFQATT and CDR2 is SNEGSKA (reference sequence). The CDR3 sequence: CSARGEEQYF. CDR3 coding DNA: TGCAGTGCTAGGGGGGAAGAGCAGTACTTC.

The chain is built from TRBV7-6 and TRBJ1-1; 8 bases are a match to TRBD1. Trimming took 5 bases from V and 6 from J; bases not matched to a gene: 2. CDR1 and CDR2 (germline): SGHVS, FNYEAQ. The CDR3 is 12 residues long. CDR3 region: CASSPTGAEAFF. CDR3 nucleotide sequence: TGTGCCAGCAGCCCGACAGGGGCTGAAGCTTTCTTT.

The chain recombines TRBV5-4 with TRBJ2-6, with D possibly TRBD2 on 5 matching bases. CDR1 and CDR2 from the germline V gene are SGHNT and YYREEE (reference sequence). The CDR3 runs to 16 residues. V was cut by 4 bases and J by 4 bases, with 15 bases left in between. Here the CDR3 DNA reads TGTGCCAGCAGCCCTGGTGCGGGCCTCGGGGCCAACGTCCTGACTTTC. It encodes CASSPGAGLGANVLTF. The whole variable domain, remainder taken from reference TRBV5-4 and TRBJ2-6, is ETGVTQSPTHLIKTRGQQVTLRCSSQSGHNTVSWYQQALGQGPQFIFQYYREEENGRGNFPPRFSGLQFPNYSSELNVNALELDDSALYLCASSPGAGLGANVLTFGAGSRLTVL.

The CDR3 nucleotides read TGCGCCAGCAGTGAGCGGACAGGGGGCACGGAGACCCAGTACTTC. It specifies CASSERTGGTETQYF. The J gene is TRBJ2-5, the V gene TRBV10-1; 11 nucleotides agree with TRBD1. In germline, CDR1 is WNHNN, CDR2 SYGVQD (reference sequence). Trimming cost V 2 bases and J 5 bases; bases outside gene matches: 4. The CDR3 runs 15 residues.

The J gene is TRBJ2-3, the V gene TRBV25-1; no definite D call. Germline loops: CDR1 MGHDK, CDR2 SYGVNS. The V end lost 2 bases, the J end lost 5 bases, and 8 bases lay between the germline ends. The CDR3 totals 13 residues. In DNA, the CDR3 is TGTGCCAGCAGTGAAGGATCCTTAGATACGCAGTATTTT. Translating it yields CASSEGSLDTQYF. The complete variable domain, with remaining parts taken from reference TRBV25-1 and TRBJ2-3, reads EADIYQTPRYLVIGTGKKITLECSQTMGHDKMYWYQQDPGMELHLIHYSYGVNSTEKGDLSSESTVSRIRTEHFPLTLESARPSHTSQYLCASSEGSLDTQYFGPGTRLTVL.

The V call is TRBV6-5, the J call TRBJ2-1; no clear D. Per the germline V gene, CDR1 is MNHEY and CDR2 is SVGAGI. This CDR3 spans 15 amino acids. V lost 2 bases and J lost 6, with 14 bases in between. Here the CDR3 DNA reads TGTGCCAGCAGTTACAGCTTGACATTTGGCAATGAGCAGTTCTTC. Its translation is CASSYSLTFGNEQFF.

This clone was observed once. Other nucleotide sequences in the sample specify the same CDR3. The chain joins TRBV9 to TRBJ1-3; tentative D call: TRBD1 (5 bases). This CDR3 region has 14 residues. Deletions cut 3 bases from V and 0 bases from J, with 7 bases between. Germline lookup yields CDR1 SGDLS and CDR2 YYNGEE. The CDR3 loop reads CASSAQGSGNTIYF. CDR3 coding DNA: TGTGCCAGCAGCGCTCAGGGCTCTGGAAACACCATATATTTT.

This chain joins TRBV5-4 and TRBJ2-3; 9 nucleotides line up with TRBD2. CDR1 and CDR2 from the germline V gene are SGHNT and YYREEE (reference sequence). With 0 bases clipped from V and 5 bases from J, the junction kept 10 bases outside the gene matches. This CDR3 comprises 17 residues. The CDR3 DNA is TGTGCCAGCAGCTTGGGAGGACTAGCGCAAGGTTTAGATACGCAGTATTTT. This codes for CASSLGGLAQGLDTQYF.